The clone carrying this T cell receptor (beta chain) was observed a handful of times. What it recognizes is unknown. The sample is drawn from a study of early T cells in non-severe SARS-CoV-2 infection. Across the study: Chains from this unsorted whole-blood bulk RNA could not be paired.

In the library, individual cDNA molecules carried attached unique molecular identifiers. In TCRdb, the 5' RACE reads were re-called with MiXCR into one record per CDR3 protein. The table lists roughly 97,000 distinct CDR3 sequences, roughly 11% of them singletons. V lost 2 bases and J lost 2; bases outside the gene matches: 13. This CDR3 is built from 17 residues. Germline lookup yields CDR1 SQVTM and CDR2 ANQGSEA. The study, taken as a whole, reports: Matching with VDJdb favored anti-spike CD8 responses (missing private and CD4 specificities).

The clonotype originates from an adult who was a healthcare worker with PCR-confirmed SARS-CoV-2 infection or an uninfected control (not recorded which). The chain uses TRBV29-1 and TRBJ2-3, with 7 bases identical to TRBD2. The material sequenced was whole blood, taken at baseline. The CDR3 sequence: CSVENPRLAHHTDTQYF. The CDR3 DNA reads TGCAGCGTTGAAAACCCAAGACTAGCTCATCACACAGATACGCAGTATTTT.